The T cell receptor beta chain under discussion was sequenced for a study of blood T cell repertoires in COVID-19. Background on the study: T cells, B-cell-depleted T cells, or PBMCs supplied cDNA or gDNA.

Assay: immunoSEQ multiplex PCR; the TCRdb copy retains only in-frame clones and omits some. Counted here are 100,000 or so clones, around 80% occurring once; the ten biggest clones make up roughly 10%. The CDR3 spans 16 residues. J lost 4 bases, V lost 1 base, and 8 bases had no gene match. Germline V gene lookup returns CDR1 SEHNR and CDR2 FQNEAQ (reference sequence). The TCR comes from a man aged 55-75 years with active or convalescent COVID-19. Sequenced input: peripheral blood. The genes are TRBV7-9 and TRBJ2-7; TRBD1 matches at 9 bases. The CDR3 sequence is CASSLGAGTGIYEQYF. CDR3 DNA: TGTGCCAGCAGCTTAGGCGCCGGGACAGGGATATACGAGCAGTACTTC. Variable domain in full (rest from reference TRBV7-9 and TRBJ2-7): DTGVSQNPRHKITKRGQNVTFRCDPISEHNRLYWYRQTLGQGPEFLTYFQNEAQLEKSRLLSDRFSAERPKGSFSTLEIQRTEQGDSAMYLCASSLGAGTGIYEQYFGPGTRLTVT.